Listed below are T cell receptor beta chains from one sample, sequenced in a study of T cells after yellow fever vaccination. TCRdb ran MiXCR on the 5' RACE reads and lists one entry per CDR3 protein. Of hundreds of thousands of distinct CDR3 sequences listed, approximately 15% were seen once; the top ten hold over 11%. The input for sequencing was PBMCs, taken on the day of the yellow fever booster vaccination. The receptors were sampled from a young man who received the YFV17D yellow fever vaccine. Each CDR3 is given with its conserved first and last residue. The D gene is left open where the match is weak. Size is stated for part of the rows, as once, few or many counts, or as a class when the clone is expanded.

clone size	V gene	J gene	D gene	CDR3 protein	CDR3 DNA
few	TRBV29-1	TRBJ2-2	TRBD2	CSVPSGMNTGELFF	TGCAGCGTCCCTAGCGGGATGAACACCGGGGAGCTGTTTTTT
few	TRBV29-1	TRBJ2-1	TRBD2	CSADGRTGTTSEQFF	TGCAGCGCCGATGGCCGAACCGGGACTACCTCCGAGCAGTTCTTC
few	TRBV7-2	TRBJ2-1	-	CASSLMGGPEQFF	TGTGCCAGCAGCTTAATGGGGGGACCTGAGCAGTTCTTC
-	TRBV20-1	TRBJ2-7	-	CSARPRSGPTYEQYF	TGCAGTGCTAGACCAAGGTCGGGCCCCACCTACGAGCAGTACTTC
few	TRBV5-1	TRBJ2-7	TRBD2	CASSLAGAGVREQYF	TGCGCCAGCAGCTTGGCCGGAGCGGGAGTGCGCGAGCAGTACTTC
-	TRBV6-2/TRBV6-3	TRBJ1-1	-	CASSFRKTGPVNTEAFF	TGTGCCAGCAGTTTTAGAAAAACAGGGCCGGTGAACACTGAAGCTTTCTTT
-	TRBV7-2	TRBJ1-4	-	CASRSVPAEKLFF	TGTGCCAGCAGGAGTGTTCCTGCTGAAAAACTGTTTTTT
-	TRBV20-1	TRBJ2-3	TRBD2	CSAKTSGRAINTQYF	TGCAGTGCTAAGACTAGCGGGAGGGCGATAAATACGCAGTATTTT
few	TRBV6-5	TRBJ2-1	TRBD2	CASSYSSGRVFNEQFF	TGTGCCAGCAGTTATTCAAGCGGGAGGGTCTTCAATGAGCAGTTCTTC
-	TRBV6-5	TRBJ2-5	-	CASKKWGSGETQYF	TGTGCCAGCAAGAAATGGGGGTCGGGGGAGACCCAGTACTTC
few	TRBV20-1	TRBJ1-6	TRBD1	CSARPTGAVNSPLHF	TGCAGTGCTCGGCCCACAGGGGCAGTGAATTCACCCCTCCACTTT
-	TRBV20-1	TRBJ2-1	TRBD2	CSARASGRLYNEQFF	TGCAGTGCTAGAGCGAGCGGGAGGCTCTACAATGAGCAGTTCTTC
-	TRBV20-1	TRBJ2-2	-	CSANKGGAAGELFF	TGCAGTGCTAATAAGGGGGGGGCCGCCGGGGAGCTGTTTTTT
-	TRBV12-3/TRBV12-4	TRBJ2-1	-	CASGLVPVNEQFF	TGTGCCAGCGGTCTAGTACCGGTCAATGAGCAGTTCTTC
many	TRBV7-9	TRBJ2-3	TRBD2	CASSLARLAEADTQYF	TGTGCCAGCAGCTTAGCGCGGCTAGCGGAGGCAGATACGCAGTATTTT
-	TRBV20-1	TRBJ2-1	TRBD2	CSAKGLSSSYNEQFF	TGCAGTGCTAAGGGACTATCGAGCTCCTACAATGAGCAGTTCTTC
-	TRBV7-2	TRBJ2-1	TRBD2	CASSPDGTSGRVEQFF	TGTGCCAGCAGCCCCGACGGGACTAGCGGGAGGGTTGAGCAGTTCTTC
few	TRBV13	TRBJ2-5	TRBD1	CASSLRQGSETQYF	TGTGCCAGCAGCTTGAGACAGGGGAGCGAGACCCAGTACTTC
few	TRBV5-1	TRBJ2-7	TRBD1	CASSVTGTESSYEQYF	TGCGCCAGCAGCGTAACCGGGACAGAGAGCTCCTACGAGCAGTACTTC
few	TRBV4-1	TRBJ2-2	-	CASSQVPEGELFF	TGCGCCAGCAGCCAAGTCCCTGAAGGGGAGCTGTTTTTT
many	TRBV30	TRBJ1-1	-	CAWTHPTGGMPEAFF	TGTGCCTGGACCCACCCCACCGGAGGGATGCCTGAAGCTTTCTTT
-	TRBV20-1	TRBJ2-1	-	CSARPGPEQFF	TGCAGTGCTAGACCAGGACCTGAGCAGTTCTTC
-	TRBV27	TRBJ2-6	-	CASNKRLGANVLTF	TGTGCCAGCAATAAGCGGCTCGGGGCCAACGTCCTGACTTTC
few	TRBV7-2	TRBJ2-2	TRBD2	CASSLALAGGRNTGELFF	TGTGCCAGCAGCTTAGCGCTAGCGGGAGGGCGTAACACCGGGGAGCTGTTTTTT
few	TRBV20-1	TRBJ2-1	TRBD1	CSARGGTGAYNEQFF	TGCAGTGCTAGGGGCGGGACAGGGGCCTACAATGAGCAGTTCTTC
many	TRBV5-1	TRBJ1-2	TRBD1	CASSFYGQGSTYGYTF	TGCGCCAGCAGCTTTTACGGACAGGGGTCGACCTATGGCTACACCTTC
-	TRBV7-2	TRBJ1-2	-	CASSSHRDYGYTF	TGTGCCAGCAGCTCACACCGGGACTATGGCTACACCTTC
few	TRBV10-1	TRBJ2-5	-	CASRASLLDQETQYF	TGCGCCAGCAGGGCCAGCTTGCTGGACCAAGAGACCCAGTACTTC